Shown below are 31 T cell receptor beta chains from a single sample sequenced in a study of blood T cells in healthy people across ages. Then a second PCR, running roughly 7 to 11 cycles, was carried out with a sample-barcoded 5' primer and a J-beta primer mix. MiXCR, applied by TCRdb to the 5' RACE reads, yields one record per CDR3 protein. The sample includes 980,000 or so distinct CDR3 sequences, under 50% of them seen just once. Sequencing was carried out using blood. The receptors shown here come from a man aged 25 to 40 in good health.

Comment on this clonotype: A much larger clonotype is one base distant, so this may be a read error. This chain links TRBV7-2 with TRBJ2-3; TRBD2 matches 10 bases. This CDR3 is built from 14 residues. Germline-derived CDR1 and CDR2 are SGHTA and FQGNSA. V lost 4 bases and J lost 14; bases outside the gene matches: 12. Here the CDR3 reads CASSSTPSGGDRYF. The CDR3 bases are TGTGCCAGCAGCTCCACACCGAGCGGGGGGGACCGGTATTTT. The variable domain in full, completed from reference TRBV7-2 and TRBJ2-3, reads GAGVSQSPSNKVTEKGKDVELRCDPISGHTALYWYRQSLGQGLEFLIYFQGNSAPDKSGLPSDRFSAERTGGSVSTLTIQRTQQEDSAVYLCASSSTPSGGDRYFGPGTRLTVL.

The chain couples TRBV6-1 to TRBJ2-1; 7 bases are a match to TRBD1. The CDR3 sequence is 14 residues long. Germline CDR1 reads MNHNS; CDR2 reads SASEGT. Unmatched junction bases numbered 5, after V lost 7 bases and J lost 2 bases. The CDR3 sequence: CASMTGTPYNEQFF. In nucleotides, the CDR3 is TGTGCCAGCATGACAGGGACCCCCTACAATGAGCAGTTCTTC.

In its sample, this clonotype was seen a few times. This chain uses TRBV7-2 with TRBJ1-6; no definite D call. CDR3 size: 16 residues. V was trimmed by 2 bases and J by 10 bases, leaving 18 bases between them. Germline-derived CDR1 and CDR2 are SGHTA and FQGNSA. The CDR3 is CASSLKDPYIGSPLHF. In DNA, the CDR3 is TGTGCCAGCAGCTTAAAGGACCCTTACATCGGCTCACCCCTCCACTTT.

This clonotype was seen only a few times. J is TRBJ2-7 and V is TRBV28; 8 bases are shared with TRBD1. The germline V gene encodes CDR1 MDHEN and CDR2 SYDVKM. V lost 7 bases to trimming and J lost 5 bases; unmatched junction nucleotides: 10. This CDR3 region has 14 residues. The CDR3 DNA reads TGTGCCAGCACTTACCAGACAGGGGTGAACGAGCAGTACTTC. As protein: CASTYQTGVNEQYF.

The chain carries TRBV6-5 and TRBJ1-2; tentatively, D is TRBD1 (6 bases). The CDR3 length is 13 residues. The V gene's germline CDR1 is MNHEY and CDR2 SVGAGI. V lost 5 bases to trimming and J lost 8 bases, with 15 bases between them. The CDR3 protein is CASSDGTKTGYTF. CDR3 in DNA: TGTGCCAGCAGTGACGGGACAAAAACGGGCTACACCTTC.

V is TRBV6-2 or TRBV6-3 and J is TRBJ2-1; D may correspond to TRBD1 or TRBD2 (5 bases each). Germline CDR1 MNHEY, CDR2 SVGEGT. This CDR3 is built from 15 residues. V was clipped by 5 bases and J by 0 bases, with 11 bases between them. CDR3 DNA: TGTGCCAGCAGTCGGGACGGGACCTCCTACAATGAGCAGTTCTTC. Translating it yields CASSRDGTSYNEQFF.

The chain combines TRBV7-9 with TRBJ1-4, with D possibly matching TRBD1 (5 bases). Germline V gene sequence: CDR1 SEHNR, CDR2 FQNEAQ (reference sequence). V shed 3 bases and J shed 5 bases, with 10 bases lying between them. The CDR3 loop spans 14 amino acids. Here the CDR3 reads CASSFGAGNEKLFF. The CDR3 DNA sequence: TGTGCCAGCAGCTTCGGGGCAGGCAATGAAAAACTGTTTTTT.

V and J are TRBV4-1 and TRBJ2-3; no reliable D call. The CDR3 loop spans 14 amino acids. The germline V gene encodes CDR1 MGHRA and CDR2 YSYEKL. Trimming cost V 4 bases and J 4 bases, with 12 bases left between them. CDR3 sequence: CASSLERAADTQYF. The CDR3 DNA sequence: TGCGCCAGCAGCCTGGAAAGGGCGGCAGATACGCAGTATTTT.

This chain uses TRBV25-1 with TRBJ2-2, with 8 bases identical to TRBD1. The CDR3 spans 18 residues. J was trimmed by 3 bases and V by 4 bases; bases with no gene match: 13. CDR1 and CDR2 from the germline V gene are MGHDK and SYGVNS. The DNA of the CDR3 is TGTGCCAGCAGTGGGTGGACAGGGTGGAATGAGGACACCGGGGAGCTGTTTTTT. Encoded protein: CASSGWTGWNEDTGELFF.

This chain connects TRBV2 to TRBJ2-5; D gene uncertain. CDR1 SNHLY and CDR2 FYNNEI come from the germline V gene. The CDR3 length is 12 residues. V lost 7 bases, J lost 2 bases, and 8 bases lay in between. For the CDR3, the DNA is TGTGCCAGCAACGAACAGCAAGAGACCCAGTACTTC. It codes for CASNEQQETQYF.

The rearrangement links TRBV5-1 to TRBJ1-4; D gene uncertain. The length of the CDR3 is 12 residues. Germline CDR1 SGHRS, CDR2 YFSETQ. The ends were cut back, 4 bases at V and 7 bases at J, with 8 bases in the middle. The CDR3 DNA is TGCGCCAGCAGCCCTTCGCCTGAAAAACTGTTTTTT. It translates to CASSPSPEKLFF.

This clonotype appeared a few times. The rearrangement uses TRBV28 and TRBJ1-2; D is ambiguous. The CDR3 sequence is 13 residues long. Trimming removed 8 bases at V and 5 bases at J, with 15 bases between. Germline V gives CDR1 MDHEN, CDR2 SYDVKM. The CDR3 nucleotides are TGTGCCAGCCTACCCTGGAGTCGATATGGCTACACCTTC. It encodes CASLPWSRYGYTF.

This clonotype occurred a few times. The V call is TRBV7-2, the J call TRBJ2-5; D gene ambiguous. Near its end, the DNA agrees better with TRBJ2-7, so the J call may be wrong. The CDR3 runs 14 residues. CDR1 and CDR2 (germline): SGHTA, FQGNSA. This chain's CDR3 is CASSLGLPSYEQYF. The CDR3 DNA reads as TGTGCCAGCAGCTTAGGCCTCCCTTCCTACGAGCAGTACTTC.

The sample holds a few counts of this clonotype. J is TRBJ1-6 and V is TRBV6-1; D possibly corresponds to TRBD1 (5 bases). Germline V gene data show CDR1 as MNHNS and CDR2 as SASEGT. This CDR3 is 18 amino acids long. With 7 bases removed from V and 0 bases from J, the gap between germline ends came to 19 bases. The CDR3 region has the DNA TGTGCCAGCAAACTAACGGGGACGGGGAGCTCCTATAATTCACCCCTCCACTTT. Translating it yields CASKLTGTGSSYNSPLHF.

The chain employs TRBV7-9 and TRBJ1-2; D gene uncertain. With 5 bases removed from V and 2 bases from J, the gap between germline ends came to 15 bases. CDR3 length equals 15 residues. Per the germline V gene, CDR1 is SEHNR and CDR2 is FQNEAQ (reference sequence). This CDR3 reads CASSLPALKNYGYTF. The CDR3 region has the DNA TGTGCCAGCAGCCTGCCAGCGCTAAAAAACTATGGCTACACCTTC.

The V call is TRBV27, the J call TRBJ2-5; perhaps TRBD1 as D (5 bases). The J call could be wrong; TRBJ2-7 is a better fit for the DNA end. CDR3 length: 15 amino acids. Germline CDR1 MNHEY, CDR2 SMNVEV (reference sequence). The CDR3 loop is CASSTGGARAREQYF. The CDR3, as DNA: TGTGCCAGCAGTACGGGTGGGGCCAGGGCGCGCGAGCAGTACTTC.

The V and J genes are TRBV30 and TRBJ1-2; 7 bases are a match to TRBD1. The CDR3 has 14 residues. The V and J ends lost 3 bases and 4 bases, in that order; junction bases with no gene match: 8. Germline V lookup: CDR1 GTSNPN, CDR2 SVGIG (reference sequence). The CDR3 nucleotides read TGTGCCTGGAGCCCGGGGACAGCGTTCTATGGCTACACCTTC. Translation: CAWSPGTAFYGYTF.

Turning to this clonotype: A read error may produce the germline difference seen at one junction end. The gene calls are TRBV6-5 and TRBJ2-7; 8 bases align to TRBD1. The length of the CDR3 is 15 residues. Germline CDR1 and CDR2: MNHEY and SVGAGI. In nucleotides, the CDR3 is TGTGCCAGTAGTTACTCGACAGGGGTCCCCTACGAGCAGTACTTC. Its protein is CASSYSTGVPYEQYF.

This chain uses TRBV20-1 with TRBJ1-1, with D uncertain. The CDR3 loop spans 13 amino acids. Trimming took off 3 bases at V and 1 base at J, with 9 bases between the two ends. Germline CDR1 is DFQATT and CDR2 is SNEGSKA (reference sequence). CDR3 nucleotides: TGCAGTGCTAGTGAGGGATCGAACACTGAAGCTTTCTTT. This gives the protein CSASEGSNTEAFF.

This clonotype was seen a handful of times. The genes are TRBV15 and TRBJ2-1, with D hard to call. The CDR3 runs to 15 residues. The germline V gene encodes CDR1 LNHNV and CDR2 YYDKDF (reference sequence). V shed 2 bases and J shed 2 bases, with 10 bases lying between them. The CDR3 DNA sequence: TGTGCCACCAGCAGATCAGGACCTCCCTACAATGAGCAGTTCTTC. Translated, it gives CATSRSGPPYNEQFF. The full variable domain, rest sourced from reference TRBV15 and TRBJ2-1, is DAMVIQNPRYQVTQFGKPVTLSCSQTLNHNVMYWYQQKSSQAPKLLFHYYDKDFNNEADTPDNFQSRRPNTSFCFLDIRSPGLGDTAMYLCATSRSGPPYNEQFFGPGTRLTVL.

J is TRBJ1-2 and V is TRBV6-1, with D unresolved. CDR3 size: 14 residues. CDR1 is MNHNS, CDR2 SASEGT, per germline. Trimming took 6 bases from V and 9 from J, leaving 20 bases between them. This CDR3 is CASSRIEATPRYTF. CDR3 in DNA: TGTGCCAGCAGCAGGATAGAAGCTACTCCCCGCTACACCTTC.

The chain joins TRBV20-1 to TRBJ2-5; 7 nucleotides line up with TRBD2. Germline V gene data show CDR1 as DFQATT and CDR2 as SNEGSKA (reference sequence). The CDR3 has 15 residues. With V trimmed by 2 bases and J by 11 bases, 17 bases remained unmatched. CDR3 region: CSARSRTSGFGEQYF. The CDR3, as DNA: TGCAGTGCTAGATCTCGGACTAGTGGGTTCGGTGAGCAGTACTTC.

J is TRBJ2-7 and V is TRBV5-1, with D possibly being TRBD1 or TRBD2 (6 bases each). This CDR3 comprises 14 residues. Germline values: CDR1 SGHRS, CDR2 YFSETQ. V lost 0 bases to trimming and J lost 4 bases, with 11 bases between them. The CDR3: CASSLVWGAYEQYF. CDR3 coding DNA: TGCGCCAGCAGCTTGGTATGGGGGGCATACGAGCAGTACTTC.

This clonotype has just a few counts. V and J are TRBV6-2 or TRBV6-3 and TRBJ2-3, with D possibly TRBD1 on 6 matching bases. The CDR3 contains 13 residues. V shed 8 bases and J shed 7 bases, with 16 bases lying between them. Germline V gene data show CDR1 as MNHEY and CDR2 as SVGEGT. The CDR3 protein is CASAGTGQHTQYF. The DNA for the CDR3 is TGTGCCAGCGCCGGAACAGGGCAGCATACGCAGTATTTT.

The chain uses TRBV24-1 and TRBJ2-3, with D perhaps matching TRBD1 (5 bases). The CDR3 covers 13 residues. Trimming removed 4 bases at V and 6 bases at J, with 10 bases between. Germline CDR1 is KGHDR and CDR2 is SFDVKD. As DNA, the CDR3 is TGTGCCACCAGTGAGCAACCAGGGGATACGCAGTATTTT. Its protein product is CATSEQPGDTQYF.

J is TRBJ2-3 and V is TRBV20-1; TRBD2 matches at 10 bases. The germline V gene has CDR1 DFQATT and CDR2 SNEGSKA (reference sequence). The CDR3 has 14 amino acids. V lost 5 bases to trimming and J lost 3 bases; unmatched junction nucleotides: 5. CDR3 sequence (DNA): TGCAGTGCTTTAGCGGGGGGCCCAACAGATACGCAGTATTTT. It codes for CSALAGGPTDTQYF.

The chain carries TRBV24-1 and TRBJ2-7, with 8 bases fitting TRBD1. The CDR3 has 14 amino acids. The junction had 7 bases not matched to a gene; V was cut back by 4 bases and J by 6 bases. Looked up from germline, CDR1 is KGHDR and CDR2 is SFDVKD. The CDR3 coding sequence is TGTGCCACCAGTGACTCCGGGACAGGACTCGAGCAGTACTTC. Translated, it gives CATSDSGTGLEQYF.

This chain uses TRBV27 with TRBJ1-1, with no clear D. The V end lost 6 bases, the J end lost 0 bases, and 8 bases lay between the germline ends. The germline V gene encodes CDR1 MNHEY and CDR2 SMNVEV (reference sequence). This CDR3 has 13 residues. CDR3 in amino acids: CASRRVMNTEAFF. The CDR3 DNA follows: TGTGCCAGCAGGAGGGTTATGAACACTGAAGCTTTCTTT.

The DNA for the CDR3 is TGTGCCAGCAGCTTAGTCCAGGGTGGGGGTAACTATGGCTACACCTTC. Protein: CASSLVQGGGNYGYTF. The V gene is TRBV7-9, the J gene TRBJ1-2, with D possibly matching TRBD1 (5 bases). Germline assignment: CDR1 SEHNR and CDR2 FQNEAQ (reference sequence). Trimming removed 1 base from V and 1 base from J, with 13 bases in between. The CDR3 contains 16 residues.

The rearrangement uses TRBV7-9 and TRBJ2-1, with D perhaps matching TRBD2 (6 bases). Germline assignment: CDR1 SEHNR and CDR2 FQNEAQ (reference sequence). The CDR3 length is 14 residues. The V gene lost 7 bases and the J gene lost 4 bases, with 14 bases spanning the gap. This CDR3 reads CASMRDSLYNEQFF. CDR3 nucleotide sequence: TGTGCCAGCATGCGGGACTCCCTATACAATGAGCAGTTCTTC.

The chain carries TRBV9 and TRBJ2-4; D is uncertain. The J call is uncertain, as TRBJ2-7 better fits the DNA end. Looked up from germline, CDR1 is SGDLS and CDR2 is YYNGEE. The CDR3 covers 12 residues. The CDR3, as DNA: TGTGCCAGCAGCCCTAATTTTTACGAGCAGTACTTC. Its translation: CASSPNFYEQYF.